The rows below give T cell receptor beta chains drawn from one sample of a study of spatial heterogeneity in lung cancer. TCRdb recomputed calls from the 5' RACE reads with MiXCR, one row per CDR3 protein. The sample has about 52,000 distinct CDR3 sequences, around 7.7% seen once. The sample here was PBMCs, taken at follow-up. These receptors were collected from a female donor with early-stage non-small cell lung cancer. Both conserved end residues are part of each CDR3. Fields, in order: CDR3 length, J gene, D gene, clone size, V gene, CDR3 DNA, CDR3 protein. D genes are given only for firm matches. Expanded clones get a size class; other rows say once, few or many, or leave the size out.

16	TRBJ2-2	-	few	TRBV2	TGTGCCAGCAGTGAAGCAGGCAGTGCGAACACCGGGGAGCTGTTTTTT	CASSEAGSANTGELFF
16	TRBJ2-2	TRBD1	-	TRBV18	TGTGCCAGCTCACTCACAGGGGGTCCCAACACCGGGGAGCTGTTTTTT	CASSLTGGPNTGELFF
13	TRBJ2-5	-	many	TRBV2	TGTGCCAGCAGCTCCCGGGACGGAGAGACCCAGTACTTC	CASSSRDGETQYF
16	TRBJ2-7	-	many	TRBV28	TGTGCCAGCAGCCCGGGAGCCGGGACCGCTTCCTACGAGCAGTACTTC	CASSPGAGTASYEQYF
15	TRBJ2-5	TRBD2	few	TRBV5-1	TGCGCCAGCAGCTTGGGGGAGGGGAACCAAGAGACCCAGTACTTC	CASSLGEGNQETQYF
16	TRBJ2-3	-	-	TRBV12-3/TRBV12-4	TGTGCCAGCAGTCCCTCGGGGGCCGTACACACAGATACGCAGTATTTT	CASSPSGAVHTDTQYF
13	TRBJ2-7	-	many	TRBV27	TGTGCCAGCAGTCCGAGCCAGGGTCCCGAGCAGTACTTC	CASSPSQGPEQYF
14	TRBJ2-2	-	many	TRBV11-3	TGTGCCAGCAGCTTAGGCAGGGTCACCGGGGAGCTGTTTTTT	CASSLGRVTGELFF
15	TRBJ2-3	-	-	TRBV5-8	TGTGCCAGCAGCCCTGGGCATGGTGGGGCAGATACGCAGTATTTT	CASSPGHGGADTQYF
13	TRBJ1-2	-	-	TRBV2	TGTGCCAGCAGTGAGACCGCTAACTATGGCTACACCTTC	CASSETANYGYTF
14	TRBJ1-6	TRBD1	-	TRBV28	TGTGCCGGAAGTCTTGCACAGGGGAGTTCTTCCCTCCACTTT	CAGSLAQGSSSLHF
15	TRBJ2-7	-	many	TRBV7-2	TGTGCCAGCAGCCAAGGCGGTGTCAGCTCCTACGAGCAGTACTTC	CASSQGGVSSYEQYF
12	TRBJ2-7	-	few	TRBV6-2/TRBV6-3	TGTGCCAGCAGTTACTCGAGAGGATTTCTCTTCTTC	CASSYSRGFLFF
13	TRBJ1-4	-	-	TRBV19	TGTGCCAGTAGGCCGAACTGGGAGAAAGAACTGTTTTTT	CASRPNWEKELFF
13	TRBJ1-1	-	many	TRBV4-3	TGCGCCAGCAGCCAACGAGGCGTGGGGGAAGCTTTCTTT	CASSQRGVGEAFF
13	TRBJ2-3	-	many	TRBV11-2	TGTGCCAGCCGCCGCGTGGTCACAGATACGCAGTATTTT	CASRRVVTDTQYF
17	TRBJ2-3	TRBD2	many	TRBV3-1	TGTGCCAGCAGCCAAGGTATCCTAGCGGGGGGCCCAGATACGCAGTATTTT	CASSQGILAGGPDTQYF
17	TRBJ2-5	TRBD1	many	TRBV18	TGTGCCAGCTCAGCACCGTCCGGACAGGGGTCCCAAGAGACCCAGTACTTC	CASSAPSGQGSQETQYF
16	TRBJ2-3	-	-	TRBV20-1	TGCAGTGCTAGAGATATAACAGGGAGAATCACAGATACGCAGTATTTT	CSARDITGRITDTQYF
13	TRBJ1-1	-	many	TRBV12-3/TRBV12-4	TGTGCCAGCAGTTTACAGGGAGGAACTGAAGCTTTCTTT	CASSLQGGTEAFF
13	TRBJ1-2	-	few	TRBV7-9	TGTGCCAGCAGCTTCGAAAAGGGCTATGGCTACACCTTC	CASSFEKGYGYTF
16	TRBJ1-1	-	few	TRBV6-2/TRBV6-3	TGTGCCAGCAGTTCTCCGGGGGCACCAATGAACACTGAAGCTTTCTTT	CASSSPGAPMNTEAFF
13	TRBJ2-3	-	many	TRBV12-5	TGTGCTAGTGGTTTGGGGGACGGAGCTACGCAGTATTTT	CASGLGDGATQYF
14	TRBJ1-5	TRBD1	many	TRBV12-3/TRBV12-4	TGTGCCAGCAGTTTTACAGGGGACGGGCAGCCCCAGCATTTT	CASSFTGDGQPQHF
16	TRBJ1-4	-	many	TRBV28	TGTGCCAGCAGTTTACCCCGGTGGGTCCGGAATGAAAAACTGTTTTTT	CASSLPRWVRNEKLFF
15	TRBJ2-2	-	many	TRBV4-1	TGCGCCAGCAGCCAAGCCCCAGGGGAGTCCGGGGAGCTGTTTTTT	CASSQAPGESGELFF
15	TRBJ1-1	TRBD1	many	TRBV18	TGTGCCAGCTCACCAGGGGGGACAGGGGACACTGAAGCTTTCTTT	CASSPGGTGDTEAFF
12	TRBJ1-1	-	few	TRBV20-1	TGCAGTGCTGGGGGGTTCAACACTGAAGCTTTCTTT	CSAGGFNTEAFF
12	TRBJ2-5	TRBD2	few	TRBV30	TGTGCCTGGATAGGCGGGGGAGAGACCCAGTACTTC	CAWIGGGETQYF
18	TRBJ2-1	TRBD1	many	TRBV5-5	TGTGCCAGCAGCTTGAAACCTCCCGGACAGGACTTCGGCAGGGAGCAGTTCTTC	CASSLKPPGQDFGREQFF
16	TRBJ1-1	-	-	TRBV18	TGTGCCAGCTCACCACCAACCGGGACGGCGAACACTGAAGCTTTCTTT	CASSPPTGTANTEAFF
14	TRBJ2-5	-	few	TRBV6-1	TGTGCCAGCAGTGGTTGGGGTGAGGGGGAGACCCAGTACTTC	CASSGWGEGETQYF
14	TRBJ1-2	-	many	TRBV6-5	TGTGCCAGCGCATACGGGGGGGAGAACTATGGCTACACCTTC	CASAYGGENYGYTF
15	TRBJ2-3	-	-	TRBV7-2	TGTGCCAGCAGCTCGACTGGGGGGCACACAGATACGCAGTATTTT	CASSSTGGHTDTQYF
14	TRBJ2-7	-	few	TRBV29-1	TGCAGCGTTGGAGCGACGGTCACCCCCTACGAGCAGTACTTC	CSVGATVTPYEQYF
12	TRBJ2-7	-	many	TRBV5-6	TGTGCCAGCAGCTTGGGGGGTTACGAGCAGTACTTC	CASSLGGYEQYF
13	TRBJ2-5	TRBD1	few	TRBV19	TGTGCCAGTAGTAGGGACAGGGAAGAGACCCAGTACTTC	CASSRDREETQYF
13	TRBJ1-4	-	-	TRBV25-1	TGTGCCAGCAGTACAGGGCCAGATGAAAAACTGTTTTTT	CASSTGPDEKLFF
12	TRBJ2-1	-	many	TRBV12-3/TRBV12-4	TGTGCCAGCAGTCCGAGGTTGCCTGAGCAGTTCTTC	CASSPRLPEQFF
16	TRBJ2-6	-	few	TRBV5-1	TGCGCCAGCAGCTCGGGACTCCTCTCTGGGGCCAACGTCCTGACTTTC	CASSSGLLSGANVLTF
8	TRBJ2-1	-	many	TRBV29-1	TGCAGCGTCCCTGGGCAGTTCTTC	CSVPGQFF
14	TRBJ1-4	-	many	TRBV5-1	TGCGCCAGCAGCCTGGGAAGGGTGCCGGAAAAACTGTTTTTT	CASSLGRVPEKLFF
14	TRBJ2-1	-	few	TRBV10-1	TGCGCCAGCAGTGATAAGGGGGCCTACAATGAGCAGTTCTTC	CASSDKGAYNEQFF
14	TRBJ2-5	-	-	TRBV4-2	TGTGCCAGCAGCCAAGGACAGGAATTAGAGACCCAGTACTTC	CASSQGQELETQYF
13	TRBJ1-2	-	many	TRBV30	TGTGCCTGGAGTTCCACAGGGATCTATGGCTACACCTTC	CAWSSTGIYGYTF
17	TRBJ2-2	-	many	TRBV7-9	TGTGCCAGCAGCTTAGGGGCGACAGGAACTTACACCGGGGAGCTGTTTTTT	CASSLGATGTYTGELFF
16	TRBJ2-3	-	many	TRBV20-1	TGCAGTGCTAGAGGGGGGGACTTCTCTAGCACAGATACGCAGTATTTT	CSARGGDFSSTDTQYF
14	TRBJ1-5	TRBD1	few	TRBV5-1	TGCGCCAGCAGTCCGGGACAGGGTTATCAGCCCCAGCATTTT	CASSPGQGYQPQHF
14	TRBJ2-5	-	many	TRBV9	TGTGCCAGCAGCGTAGCGAGTTATCAAGAGACCCAGTACTTC	CASSVASYQETQYF
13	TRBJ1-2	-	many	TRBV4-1	TGCGCCAGCAGCCAAAGGGTCCTGGGGGGCTACACCTTC	CASSQRVLGGYTF
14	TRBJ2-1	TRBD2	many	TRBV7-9	TGTGCCAGCAGCATTACCGGGGGGGCCAATGAGCAGTTCTTC	CASSITGGANEQFF
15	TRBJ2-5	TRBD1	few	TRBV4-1	TGCGCCAGCAGCCCTGTGGGACAGGGAAAAGAGACCCAGTACTTC	CASSPVGQGKETQYF
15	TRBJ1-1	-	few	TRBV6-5	TGTGCCAGCAAAGGACTAGGCGCCGGGAACACTGAAGCTTTCTTT	CASKGLGAGNTEAFF
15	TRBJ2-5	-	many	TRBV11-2	TGTGCCAGCAGACGCACAGAGGGGAGGTCAGAGACCCAGTACTTC	CASRRTEGRSETQYF
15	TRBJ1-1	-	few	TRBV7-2	TGTGCCAGCAGCTTAGATTCTGGGAGAAGCACTGAAGCTTTCTTT	CASSLDSGRSTEAFF